The 16 T cell receptor beta chains presented below share a single source sample, sequenced in a study of OX40 agonist ivuxolimab in advanced cancers. Clones were read by immunoSEQ multiplex PCR, and TCRdb kept only the in-frame ones, dropping some. The sample consists of around 75,000 clones, roughly 80% of them appearing once. Sequenced material: CD4+ or CD8+ T cells sorted from blood, taken in a trial of the OX40 agonist ivuxolimab. The source is an adult with an advanced solid tumor such as melanoma, head and neck, liver or kidney cancer.

This chain links TRBV6-6 with TRBJ1-6, with D possibly TRBD1 on 5 matching bases. The germline V gene encodes CDR1 MNHNY and CDR2 SVGAGI (reference sequence). V lost 8 bases and J lost 7, with 12 bases in between. This CDR3 comprises 13 residues. The DNA of the CDR3 is TGTGCCAGCGAAGACAGCGGAAATTCACCCCTCCACTTT. Amino acid sequence: CASEDSGNSPLHF.

This clone was recorded only once. This CDR3 is CASSPTRPDRKAQSSGANVLTF. The CDR3 bases are TGTGCCAGCAGCCCTACTCGGCCGGACAGGAAGGCTCAAAGCTCTGGGGCCAACGTCCTGACTTTC. This rearrangement joins TRBV21-1 to TRBJ2-6; the tabulated D call, TRBD1, remains unverified against the DNA. TRBV21-1 is marked as a pseudogene. The CDR3 sequence is 22 residues long.

The chain combines TRBV5-1 with TRBJ2-5; the match to TRBD1 covers 7 bases. Germline V lookup: CDR1 SGHRS, CDR2 YFSETQ. The CDR3 is 14 residues long. V was clipped by 2 bases and J by 3 bases; unmatched bases: 4. The CDR3 DNA follows: TGCGCCAGCAGCTTTTCACAGGGGAAAGAGACCCAGTACTTC. Amino acids: CASSFSQGKETQYF.

This clone has only one observation. J is TRBJ2-1 and V is TRBV9, with D hard to call. Germline V gives CDR1 SGDLS, CDR2 YYNGEE. This CDR3 region has 14 residues. V lost 0 bases and J lost 4, with 8 bases in between. The CDR3 coding sequence is TGTGCCAGCAGCGTAGTCCAGGCGTACAATGAGCAGTTCTTC. Its translation is CASSVVQAYNEQFF.

This sequence joins TRBV6-6 and TRBJ1-3; D remains unclear. CDR1 and CDR2 from the germline V gene are MNHNY and SVGAGI (reference sequence). This CDR3 spans 14 amino acids. V was pared by 0 bases and J by 2 bases, with 5 bases between. CDR3 nucleotide sequence: TGTGCCAGCAGTTACTCAGGGACTGGAAACACCATATATTTT. As protein: CASSYSGTGNTIYF.

The chain employs TRBV6-5 and TRBJ2-5; no definite D call. Trimming took off 7 bases at V and 3 bases at J, with 12 bases between the two ends. This CDR3 region has 13 residues. In germline, CDR1 is MNHEY, CDR2 SVGAGI. The CDR3 loop is CASKKTSKETQYF. CDR3 nucleotides: TGTGCCAGCAAAAAGACCAGTAAAGAGACCCAGTACTTC.

This sequence joins TRBV6-5 and TRBJ2-3, with 12 bases aligning to TRBD1. V trimming: 6 bases; J trimming: 3 bases; junction bases outside the gene matches: 4. CDR3 length equals 15 residues. Germline CDR1 MNHEY, CDR2 SVGAGI. CDR3 region: CASSPGQGATDTQYF. The CDR3 DNA is TGTGCCAGCAGCCCGGGACAGGGGGCGACAGATACGCAGTATTTT.

The chain couples TRBV6-5 to TRBJ1-1; tentative D call: TRBD1 (5 bases). CDR1 is MNHEY and CDR2 is SVGAGI in the germline V gene. The CDR3 consists of 15 residues. V lost 6 bases and J lost 0, with 14 bases in between. This chain's CDR3 is CASRIRGGLNTEAFF. The CDR3 DNA is TGTGCCAGCAGGATTCGGGGGGGGTTGAACACTGAAGCTTTCTTT.

This rearrangement joins TRBV7-2 to TRBJ2-1; D is perhaps TRBD1 (5 bases). Deletions cut 1 base from V and 5 bases from J, with 12 bases between. The CDR3 is made up of 15 amino acids. Germline CDR1 is SGHTA and CDR2 is FQGNSA. The CDR3 sequence is CASSLGGWPDNEQFF. CDR3 nucleotide sequence: TGTGCCAGCAGCTTAGGGGGCTGGCCAGACAATGAGCAGTTCTTC.

The rearrangement uses TRBV6-1 and TRBJ2-6; a possible D gene is TRBD1 (5 bases). The CDR3 has 19 amino acids. V shed 4 bases and J shed 0 bases, with 19 bases lying between them. Germline V CDR1 and CDR2: MNHNS, SASEGT. The CDR3 DNA reads as TGTGCCAGCAGTGGGGGAAAGGACAACTCACTCTCTGGGGCCAACGTCCTGACTTTC. It yields the protein CASSGGKDNSLSGANVLTF.

The rearrangement links TRBV5-1 to TRBJ1-4, with 9 bases aligning to TRBD1. In germline, CDR1 is SGHRS, CDR2 YFSETQ. V lost 4 bases to trimming and J lost 10 bases; unmatched junction nucleotides: 11. CDR3 length equals 15 residues. The CDR3 nucleotides are TGCGCCAGCAGCCCCGACAGGGGGGGATGGGGAAAACTGTTTTTT. Amino acids: CASSPDRGGWGKLFF.

The J gene is TRBJ2-1, the V gene TRBV11-1; 7 bases match TRBD2. The V and J ends lost 5 bases and 8 bases, in that order; junction bases with no gene match: 6. The CDR3 is 13 amino acids. Looked up from germline, CDR1 is SGHAT and CDR2 is FQDESV (reference sequence). The CDR3 region has the DNA TGTGCCAGCAGCCCTAGCGGCAGGGATGAGCAGTTCTTC. This sequence encodes CASSPSGRDEQFF. The full variable domain, with the rest looked up from reference TRBV11-1 and TRBJ2-1, is EAEVAQSPRYKITEKSQAVAFWCDPISGHATLYWYRQILGQGPELLVQFQDESVVDDSQLPKDRFSAERLKGVDSTLKIQPAELGDSAMYLCASSPSGRDEQFFGPGTRLTVL.

Only one count was recorded for this clone. The J gene is TRBJ2-7, the V gene TRBV7-6; D perhaps matches TRBD1 (6 bases). The CDR3 is 14 amino acids. Germline V lookup: CDR1 SGHVS, CDR2 FNYEAQ. V gave up 11 bases and J gave up 6 bases, with 23 bases separating them. CDR3 amino acids: CASSLPGAPIEQYF. The CDR3 DNA reads TGTGCCTCTTCCCTCCCAGGGGCCCCCATCGAGCAGTACTTC.

In its sample, this clone was seen once. This chain links TRBV19 with TRBJ1-1; TRBD1 might be the D (5 bases). The CDR3 spans 14 residues. Germline loops: CDR1 LNHDA, CDR2 SQIVND (reference sequence). Between the trimmed V and J ends, which lost 1 base and 9 bases, there was a span of 15 bases. CDR3: CASSIVGRTPKAFF. The CDR3 region has the DNA TGTGCCAGTAGTATAGTAGGGCGGACACCGAAAGCTTTCTTT.

J is TRBJ2-7 and V is TRBV6-1; D possibly matches TRBD1 or TRBD2 (7 bases each). The germline gives CDR1 MNHNS, CDR2 SASEGT. This CDR3 comprises 14 residues. Trimming left V 7 bases short and J 4 bases short, with 17 bases between. The CDR3 DNA sequence: TGTGCCAGCACCTCAACCCAGGGGGGGTACGAGCAGTACTTC. It is translated as CASTSTQGGYEQYF.

The rearrangement joins TRBV5-1 to TRBJ1-6; maybe TRBD1 (5 bases). This CDR3 is 14 amino acids long. Germline V lookup: CDR1 SGHRS, CDR2 YFSETQ. Trimming left V 4 bases short and J 10 bases short, with 15 bases between. CDR3 sequence reads: CASSPGASLSPLHF. The CDR3 coding sequence is TGCGCCAGCAGCCCCGGGGCCAGCCTATCACCCCTCCACTTT.